The 17 T cell receptor beta chains given below trace back to one sample, sequenced in a study of tumor-infiltrating lymphocytes in primary liver carcinoma. Priming with a constant-region primer yielded TCR beta cDNA from about 480 ng total RNA. Slightly modified ARM-PCR with three nested multiplex PCR rounds yielded TCR beta libraries. The first two PCR rounds, around 11 cycles each, used TRBV1-TRBV30 forward primers and a C-beta reverse primer. TCRdb redid the calling of the multiplex PCR reads with MiXCR, one entry per CDR3 protein. This table holds a few hundred thousand distinct CDR3 sequences, roughly three fifths found once. Blood RNA originated from unsorted whole blood, with germline DNA additionally extracted. Sequenced input: peripheral blood. The receptor source for this set is a woman aged 25-40 years with primary liver carcinoma and hepatitis B virus infection.

This clonotype was seen at least ten times. V usage is TRBV11-2 and J usage is TRBJ2-1; 8 bases map to TRBD2. V was clipped by 5 bases and J by 0 bases; unmatched bases: 6. Per germline, CDR1 SGHAT and CDR2 FQNNGV. The CDR3 runs 16 residues. The CDR3 DNA follows: TGTGCCAGCAGCCAGTCAAGCGGGAGCTCCTACAATGAGCAGTTCTTC. Protein sequence: CASSQSSGSSYNEQFF.

The count of this clonotype is one. CDR3 in amino acids: CASSSESSLNTEAFF. The CDR3 bases are TGTGCCAGCAGTTCGGAAAGTTCACTGAACACTGAAGCTTTCTTT. This chain joins TRBV28 and TRBJ1-1; D is unclear. Germline V CDR1 and CDR2: MDHEN, SYDVKM. The V and J ends lost 4 bases and 0 bases respectively, with 12 bases between them. This CDR3 is 15 amino acids long.

This clonotype occurred many times. This chain's CDR3 is CAISEGTGLDEQYF. In DNA form, the CDR3 reads TGTGCCATCAGTGAAGGAACAGGGTTAGACGAGCAGTACTTC. The chain combines TRBV10-3 with TRBJ2-7; tentative D call: TRBD1 (6 bases). Trimming took off 3 bases at V and 5 bases at J, with 14 bases between the two ends. CDR1 is ENHRY and CDR2 is SYGVKD in the germline V gene. The CDR3 totals 14 residues.

In regard to this clonotype: This may stem from a read error, because a much larger clone lies one nucleotide away. This chain uses TRBV12-3 or TRBV12-4 with TRBJ1-1; perhaps TRBD1 as D (6 bases). This CDR3 is 15 amino acids long. Trimming took 5 bases from V and 2 from J, leaving 15 bases between them. The CDR3: CASSPRQDTNTEAFF. The CDR3 bases are TGTGCCAGCAGTCCCCGACAGGACACCAACACTGAAGCTTTCTTT.

For this clonotype: It may be a read error: a sequence one base away is much more abundant. CDR3 loop: CASSQDQRELGEERFF. As DNA, the CDR3 is TGTGCCAGCAGCCAAGACCAGCGGGAACTGGGGGAGGAGCGGTTCTTC. V is TRBV4-2 and J is TRBJ2-1; 7 bases fit TRBD2. Germline loops: CDR1 LGHNA, CDR2 YNFKEQ. CDR3 length equals 16 residues.

The chain links TRBV12-3 or TRBV12-4 to TRBJ2-7; the D call may be TRBD1 or TRBD2 (6 bases each). V shed 2 bases and J shed 2 bases, with 13 bases lying between them. This CDR3 has 15 amino acids. The CDR3 sequence: CASSLRGQGTYEQYF. DNA for the CDR3: TGTGCCAGCAGTTTACGGGGGCAGGGGACCTACGAGCAGTACTTC.

V gene TRBV12-3 or TRBV12-4 combines with J gene TRBJ1-1; D possibly corresponds to TRBD1 (5 bases). V was trimmed by 6 bases and J by 4 bases, leaving 15 bases between them. CDR3 length: 14 amino acids. The CDR3 DNA sequence: TGTGCCAGCAGGCAAATAGGGGCTGGCACTGAAGCTTTCTTT. Its protein product is CASRQIGAGTEAFF.

On this clonotype: With a much larger clone just one base away, this may be a read error. This is likely a read error, given that the CDR3 carries no conserved phenylalanine or tryptophan at its end. CDR3 coding DNA: TGTGCCAGCAGCCCGGGATCCTACAATGAGCAGTTCCTC. It codes for CASSPGSYNEQFL. This chain uses TRBV12-3 or TRBV12-4 with TRBJ2-1, with D perhaps TRBD2 (5 bases). V lost 6 bases, J lost 1 base, and 7 bases lay in between. This CDR3 has 13 residues.

Comment on this clonotype: Given a much more abundant clone one base away, this may be a read error. This sequence joins TRBV29-1 and TRBJ2-7; 7 bases map to TRBD1. V dropped 4 bases and J dropped 3; count of bases not matched to a gene: 6. Germline V CDR1 and CDR2: SQVTM, ANQGSEA. The CDR3 covers 13 residues. In DNA, the CDR3 is TGCAGCGTTGTAGTGACAGGGTTCTACGAGCAGTACTTC. It translates to CSVVVTGFYEQYF.

The sample holds many counts of this clonotype. The CDR3 reads CASRSRDRASTSYEQYF. The DNA for the CDR3 is TGTGCCAGCAGGTCCCGGGACAGGGCCTCAACCTCCTACGAGCAGTACTTC. The rearrangement joins TRBV6-1 to TRBJ2-7; TRBD1 aligns across 9 bases. The CDR3 spans 17 residues. Germline loops: CDR1 MNHNS, CDR2 SASEGT. After removal of 6 bases from V and 0 bases from J, the junction contained 12 bases not matched to a gene.

This clonotype has ten or more counts. This sequence joins TRBV29-1 and TRBJ2-1; 7 bases agree with TRBD2. Trimming took 4 bases from V and 6 from J; bases not matched to a gene: 9. Germline V gene sequence: CDR1 SQVTM, CDR2 ANQGSEA. The CDR3 is made up of 14 amino acids. CDR3 coding DNA: TGCAGCGTTGTGAGCCGGGACTACCTCAATGAGCAGTTCTTC. This gives the protein CSVVSRDYLNEQFF.

This clonotype was observed many times. The rearrangement links TRBV29-1 to TRBJ2-7, with D uncertain. The germline V gene encodes CDR1 SQVTM and CDR2 ANQGSEA. Trimming shortened V by 3 bases and J by 7 bases, and 10 bases separated the two germline ends. The CDR3 spans 11 residues. The CDR3 DNA sequence: TGCAGCGTTGAGGTGTTTAGGGAGCAGTACTTC. Its translation is CSVEVFREQYF.

In the case of this clonotype: A much larger clone differs by one base, so this may be a read error. The chain is built from TRBV4-1 and TRBJ2-5; D is perhaps TRBD1 or TRBD2 (5 bases each). Per the germline V gene, CDR1 is MGHRA and CDR2 is YSYEKL. The CDR3 sequence is 13 residues long. Between the trimmed V and J ends, which lost 4 bases and 4 bases, there was a span of 10 bases. CDR3 in amino acids: CASSRGPRETQYF. The CDR3 coding sequence is TGCGCCAGCAGCCGGGGACCTCGAGAGACCCAGTACTTC.

The rearrangement uses TRBV6-2 or TRBV6-3 and TRBJ2-7; D is possibly TRBD2 (5 bases). With 7 bases removed from V and 1 base from J, the gap between germline ends came to 26 bases. The CDR3 runs 18 residues. Germline CDR1 MNHEY, CDR2 SVGEGT. The CDR3 coding sequence is TGTGCCAGCATCGGGCGGTTAGCCCCTCTACGGAGGTCCTACGAGCAGTACTTC. Amino acids: CASIGRLAPLRRSYEQYF.

This clonotype was detected only a few times. The chain combines TRBV18 with TRBJ2-5; D is undetermined. The V end was cut by 3 bases, the J end by 5 bases, with 7 bases between. Per the germline V gene, CDR1 is KGHSH and CDR2 is LQKENI. The CDR3 is 12 amino acids. The CDR3 nucleotides are TGTGCCAGCTCACCCAGCGAGGAGACCCAGTACTTC. Translating gives CASSPSEETQYF.

As concerns this clonotype: A read error may be the cause here, since a much bigger clone is one base away. The CDR3 DNA reads as TGTGCCAGCAGCCCCACTGTGGGCACTCAGCCCCAGCATTTT. Its translation: CASSPTVGTQPQHF. V is TRBV11-2 and J is TRBJ1-5, with no clear D. Trimming took 5 bases from V and 6 from J, leaving 14 bases between them. The length of the CDR3 is 14 residues. Germline V CDR1 and CDR2: SGHAT, FQNNGV.

This clonotype has a single count. Germline and junction disagree at one end, which may indicate a read error. The V gene is TRBV12-3 or TRBV12-4, the J gene TRBJ2-7; D is unresolved. The CDR3 runs 13 residues. The CDR3 coding sequence is TGTGCCAGCGATTTACACGGTAACGACGAGCAGTGCTTC. Translated: CASDLHGNDEQCF.